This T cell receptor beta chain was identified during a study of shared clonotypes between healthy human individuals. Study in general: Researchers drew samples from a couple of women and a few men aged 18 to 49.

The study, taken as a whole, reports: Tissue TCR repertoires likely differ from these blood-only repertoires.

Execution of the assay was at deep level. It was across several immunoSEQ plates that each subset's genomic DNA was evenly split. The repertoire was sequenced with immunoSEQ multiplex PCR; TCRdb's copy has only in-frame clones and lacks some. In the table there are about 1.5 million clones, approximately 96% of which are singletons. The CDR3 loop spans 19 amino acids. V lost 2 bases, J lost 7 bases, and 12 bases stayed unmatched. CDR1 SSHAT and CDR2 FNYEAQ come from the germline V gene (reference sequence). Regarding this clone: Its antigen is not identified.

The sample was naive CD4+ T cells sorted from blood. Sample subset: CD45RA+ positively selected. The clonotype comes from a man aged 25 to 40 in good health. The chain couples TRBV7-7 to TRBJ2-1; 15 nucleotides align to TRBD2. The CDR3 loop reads CASSLRQIGLAGGPNEQFF. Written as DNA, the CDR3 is TGTGCCAGCAGCTTAAGACAGATAGGACTAGCGGGAGGGCCGAATGAGCAGTTCTTC.